This TCR beta chain was sequenced during a study of blood T cell repertoires in COVID-19. About the research overall: PBMCs, B-cell-depleted T cells, or T cells were the source of the cDNA or gDNA that made up the material.

Followed longitudinally, the Seattle patients had been enrolled during active infection. V lost 5 bases to trimming and J lost 7 bases; unmatched junction nucleotides: 4. The CDR3 has 14 residues. CDR1 and CDR2 (germline): LNHDA, SQIVND (reference sequence). Clones were read by immunoSEQ multiplex PCR, and TCRdb kept only the in-frame ones, dropping some. The sample carries about 140,000 clones, 88% recorded once. Sequencing input: peripheral blood. V usage is TRBV19 and J usage is TRBJ1-4; TRBD1 matches at 10 bases. The clonotype originates from a human donor with COVID-19, enrolled during active disease. The donor label of this sample is uncertain. The CDR3 DNA reads TGTGCCAGTAGTGGGACAGGGGTTGGTGAAAAACTGTTTTTT. Amino acids: CASSGTGVGEKLFF.